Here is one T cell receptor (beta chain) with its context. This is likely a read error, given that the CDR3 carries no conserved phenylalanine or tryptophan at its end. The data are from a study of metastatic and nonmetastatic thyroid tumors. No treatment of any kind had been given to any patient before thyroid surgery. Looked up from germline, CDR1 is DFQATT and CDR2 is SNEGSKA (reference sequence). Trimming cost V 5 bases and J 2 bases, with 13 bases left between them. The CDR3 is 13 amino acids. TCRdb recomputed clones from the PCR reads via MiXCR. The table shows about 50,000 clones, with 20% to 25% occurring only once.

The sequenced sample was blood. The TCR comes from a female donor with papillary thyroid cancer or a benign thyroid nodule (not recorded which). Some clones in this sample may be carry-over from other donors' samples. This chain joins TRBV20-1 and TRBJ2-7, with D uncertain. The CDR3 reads CSARSWSPYEQYS. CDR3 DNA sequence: TGCAGTGCTCGAAGCTGGTCCCCCTACGAGCAGTACTCC.